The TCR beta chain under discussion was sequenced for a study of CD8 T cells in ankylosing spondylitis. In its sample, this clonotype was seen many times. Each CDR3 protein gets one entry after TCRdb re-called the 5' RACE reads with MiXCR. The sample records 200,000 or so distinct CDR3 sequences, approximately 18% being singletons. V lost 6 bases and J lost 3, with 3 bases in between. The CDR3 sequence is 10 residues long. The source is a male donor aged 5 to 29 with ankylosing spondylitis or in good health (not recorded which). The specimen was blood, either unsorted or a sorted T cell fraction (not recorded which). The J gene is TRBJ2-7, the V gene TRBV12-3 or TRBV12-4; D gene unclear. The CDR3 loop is CASSLYEQYF. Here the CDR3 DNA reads TGTGCCAGCAGCCTCTACGAGCAGTACTTC.